This T cell receptor beta chain comes out of a study of blood T cells in healthy people across ages. Study-wide findings and caveats: Getting older went along with TCR beta diversity per million T cells dropping roughly linearly. Possibly confounding the expanded clonotype changes was the fact that donor CMV status was unknown.

It was with a sample-barcoded 5' primer and a J-beta primer mix that a second PCR of roughly 7 to 12 cycles was run. TCRdb reprocessed the 5' RACE reads via MiXCR and lists one record per CDR3 protein. The table has some 760,000 distinct CDR3 sequences, around a quarter seen once; the top ten hold under 4.5%. This clonotype was seen more than once but under ten times. Antigen: not known. These data were also reused for a study on T cells of mothers and their children. That source reports: The search for persistent microchimeric T cell clones detected none.

Sequenced: blood. This TCR derives from a boy aged 5-17 years in good health.

The CDR3 spells CATSDLRAHEQFF. CDR3 sequence (DNA): TGTGCCACCAGTGATTTAAGAGCGCATGAGCAGTTCTTC. The chain employs TRBV24-1 and TRBJ2-1; no firm D call. The V end was cut by 1 base, the J end by 8 bases, with 8 bases between. The CDR3 is 13 amino acids. Germline V gene lookup returns CDR1 KGHDR and CDR2 SFDVKD.